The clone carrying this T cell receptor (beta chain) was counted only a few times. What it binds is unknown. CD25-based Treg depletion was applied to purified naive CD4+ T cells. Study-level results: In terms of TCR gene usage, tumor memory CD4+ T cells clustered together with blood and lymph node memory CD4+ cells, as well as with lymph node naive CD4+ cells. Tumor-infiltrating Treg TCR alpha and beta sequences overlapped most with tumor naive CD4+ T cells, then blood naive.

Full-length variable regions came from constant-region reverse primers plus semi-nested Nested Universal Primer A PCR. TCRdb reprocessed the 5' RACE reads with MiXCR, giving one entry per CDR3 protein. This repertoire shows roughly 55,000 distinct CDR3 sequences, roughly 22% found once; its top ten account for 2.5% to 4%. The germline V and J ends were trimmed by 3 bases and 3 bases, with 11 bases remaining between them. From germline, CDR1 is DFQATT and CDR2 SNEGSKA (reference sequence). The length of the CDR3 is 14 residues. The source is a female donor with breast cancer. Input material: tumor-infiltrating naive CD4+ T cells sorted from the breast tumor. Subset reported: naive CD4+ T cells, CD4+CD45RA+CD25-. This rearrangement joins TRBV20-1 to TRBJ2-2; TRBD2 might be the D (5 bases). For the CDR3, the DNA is TGCAGTGCTAGGTCGGGGAGTTACACCGGGGAGCTGTTTTTT. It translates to CSARSGSYTGELFF.